This TCR beta chain originates from a study of T cells in Graves' hyperthyroidism and ophthalmopathy. Amplified TCR beta CDR3 regions came from RNA transcripts. Using the HTBI primer set, a first-round RT-PCR was run on the TCR CDR3. MiXCR, run by TCRdb on the multiplex PCR reads, gives a single entry per CDR3 protein. The sample has some 500,000 distinct CDR3 sequences, about an eighth seen once. The V gene's germline CDR1 is LNHDA and CDR2 SQIVND (reference sequence). CDR3 length: 16 residues. The ends lost 0 bases at V and 7 bases at J; junction bases unmatched: 9. The specimen sequenced was blood. This sequence was found in a woman between 18 and 29 years old with Graves' hyperthyroidism. The J gene is TRBJ2-5, the V gene TRBV19; 9 bases are a match to TRBD1. CDR3 protein: CASSIDRSGTGRTQYF. CDR3 in DNA: TGTGCCAGTAGTATAGATCGCTCCGGGACAGGGAGGACCCAGTACTTC.